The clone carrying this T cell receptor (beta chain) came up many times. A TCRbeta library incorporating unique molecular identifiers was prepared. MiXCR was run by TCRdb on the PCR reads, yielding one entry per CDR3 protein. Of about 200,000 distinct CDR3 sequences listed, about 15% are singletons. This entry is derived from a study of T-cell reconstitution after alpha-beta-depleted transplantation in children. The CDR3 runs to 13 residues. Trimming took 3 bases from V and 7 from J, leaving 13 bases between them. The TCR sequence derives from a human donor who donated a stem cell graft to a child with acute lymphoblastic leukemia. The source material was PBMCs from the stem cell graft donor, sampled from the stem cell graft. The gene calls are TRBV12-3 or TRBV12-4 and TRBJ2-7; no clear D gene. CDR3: CASSLSRHGEQYF. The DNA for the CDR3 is TGTGCCAGCAGTTTGTCCAGGCACGGGGAGCAGTACTTC.